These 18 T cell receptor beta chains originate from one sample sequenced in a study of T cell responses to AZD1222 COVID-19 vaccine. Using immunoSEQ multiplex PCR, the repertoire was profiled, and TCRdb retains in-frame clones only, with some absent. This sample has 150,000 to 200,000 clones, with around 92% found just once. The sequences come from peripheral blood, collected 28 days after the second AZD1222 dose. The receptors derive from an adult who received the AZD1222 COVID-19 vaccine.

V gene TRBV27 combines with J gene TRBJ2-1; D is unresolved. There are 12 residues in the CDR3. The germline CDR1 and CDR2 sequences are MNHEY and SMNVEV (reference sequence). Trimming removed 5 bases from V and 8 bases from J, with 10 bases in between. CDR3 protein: CASSPSVHEQFF. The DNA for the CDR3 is TGTGCCAGCAGTCCCTCCGTCCATGAGCAGTTCTTC.

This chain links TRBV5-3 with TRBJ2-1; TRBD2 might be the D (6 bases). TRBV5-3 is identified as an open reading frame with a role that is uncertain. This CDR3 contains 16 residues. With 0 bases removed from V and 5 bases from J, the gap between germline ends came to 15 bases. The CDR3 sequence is CARSLARQGGDNEQFF. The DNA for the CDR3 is TGTGCCAGAAGCTTGGCCCGGCAGGGAGGCGACAATGAGCAGTTCTTC.

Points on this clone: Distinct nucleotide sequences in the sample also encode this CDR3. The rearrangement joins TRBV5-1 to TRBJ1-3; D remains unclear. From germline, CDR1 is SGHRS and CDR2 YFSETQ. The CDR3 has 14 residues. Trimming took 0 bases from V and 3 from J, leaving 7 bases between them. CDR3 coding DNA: TGCGCCAGCAGCTTGGGCGGGGATGGAAACACCATATATTTT. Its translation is CASSLGGDGNTIYF.

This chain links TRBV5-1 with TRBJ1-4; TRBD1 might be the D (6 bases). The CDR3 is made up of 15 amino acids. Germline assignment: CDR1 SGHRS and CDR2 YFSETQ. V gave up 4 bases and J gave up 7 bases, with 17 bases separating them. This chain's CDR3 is CASSLDSTRAEKLFF. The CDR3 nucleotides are TGCGCCAGCAGCCTGGACAGTACTAGGGCTGAAAAACTGTTTTTT.

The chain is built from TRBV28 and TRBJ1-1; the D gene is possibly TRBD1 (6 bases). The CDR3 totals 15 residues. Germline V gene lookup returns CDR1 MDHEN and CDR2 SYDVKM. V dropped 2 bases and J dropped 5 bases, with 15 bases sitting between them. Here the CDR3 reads CASSLNRGRGTEAFF. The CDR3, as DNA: TGTGCCAGCAGTTTAAACCGGGGGCGAGGAACTGAAGCTTTCTTT.

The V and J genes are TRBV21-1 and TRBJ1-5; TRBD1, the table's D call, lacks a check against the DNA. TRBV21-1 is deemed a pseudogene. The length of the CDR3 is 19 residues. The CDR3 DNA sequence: TGTGCCAGCAGCAAAGCCAGGACACCCGCTACTTATAGCAATCAGCCCCAGCATTTT. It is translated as CASSKARTPATYSNQPQHF.

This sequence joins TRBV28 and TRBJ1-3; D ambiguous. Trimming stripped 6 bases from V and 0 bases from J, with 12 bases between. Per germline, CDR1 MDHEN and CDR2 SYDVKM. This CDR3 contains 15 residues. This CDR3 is CASSSRPSSGNTIYF. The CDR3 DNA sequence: TGTGCCAGCAGCTCCAGACCCAGCTCTGGAAACACCATATATTTT.

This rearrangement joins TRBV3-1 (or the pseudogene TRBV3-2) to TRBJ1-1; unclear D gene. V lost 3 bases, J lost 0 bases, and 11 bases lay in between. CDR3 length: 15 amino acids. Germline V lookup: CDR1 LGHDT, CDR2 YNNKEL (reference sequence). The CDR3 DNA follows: TGTGCCAGCAGCCAGGCCTTAGGGATGAACACTGAAGCTTTCTTT. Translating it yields CASSQALGMNTEAFF.

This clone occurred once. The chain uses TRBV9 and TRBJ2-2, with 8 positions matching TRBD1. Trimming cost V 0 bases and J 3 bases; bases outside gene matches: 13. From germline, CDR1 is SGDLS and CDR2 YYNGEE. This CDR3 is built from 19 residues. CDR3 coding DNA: TGTGCCAGCAGCGTAGAGGCAGGGGGCCTCAGTTTGGACACCGGGGAGCTGTTTTTT. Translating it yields CASSVEAGGLSLDTGELFF.

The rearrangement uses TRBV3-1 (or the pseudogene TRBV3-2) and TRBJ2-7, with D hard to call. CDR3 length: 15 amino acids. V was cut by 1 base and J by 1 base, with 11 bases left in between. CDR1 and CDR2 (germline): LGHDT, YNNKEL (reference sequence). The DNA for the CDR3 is TGTGCCAGCAGCCAAGCGCCGGGCCCTTCCTACGAGCAGTACTTC. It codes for CASSQAPGPSYEQYF.

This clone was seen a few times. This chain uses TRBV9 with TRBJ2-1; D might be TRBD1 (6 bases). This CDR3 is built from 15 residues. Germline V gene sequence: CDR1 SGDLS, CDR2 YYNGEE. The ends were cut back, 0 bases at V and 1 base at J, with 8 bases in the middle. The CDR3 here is CASSVGGLSYNEQFF. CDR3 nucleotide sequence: TGTGCCAGCAGCGTAGGGGGGCTATCCTACAATGAGCAGTTCTTC.

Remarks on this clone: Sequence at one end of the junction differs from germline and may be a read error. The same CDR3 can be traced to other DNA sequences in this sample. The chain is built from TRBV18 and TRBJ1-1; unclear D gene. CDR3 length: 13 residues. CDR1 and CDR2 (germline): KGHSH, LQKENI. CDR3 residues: CASSPPGNTEAFF. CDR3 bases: TGTGCCAGCTCCCCACCCGGGAACACTGAAGCTTTCTTT.

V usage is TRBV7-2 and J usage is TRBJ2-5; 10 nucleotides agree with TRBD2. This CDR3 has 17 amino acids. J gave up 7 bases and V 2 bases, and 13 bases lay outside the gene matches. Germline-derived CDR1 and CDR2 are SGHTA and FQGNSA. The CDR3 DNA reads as TGTGCCAGCAGCTTAATAGATAGCGGGGGGCCGGGAGGGACCCAGTACTTC. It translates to CASSLIDSGGPGGTQYF.

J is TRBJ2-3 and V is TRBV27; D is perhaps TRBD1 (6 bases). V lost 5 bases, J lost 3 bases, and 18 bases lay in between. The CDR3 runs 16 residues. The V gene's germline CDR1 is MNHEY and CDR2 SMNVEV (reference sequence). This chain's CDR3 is CASSPSGELGTDTQYF. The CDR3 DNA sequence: TGTGCCAGCAGTCCATCAGGGGAATTGGGGACAGATACGCAGTATTTT.

CDR3 loop: CASRDPSSYGYTF. CDR3 DNA sequence: TGTGCCAGCAGAGATCCCAGCAGTTATGGCTACACCTTC. This chain connects TRBV6-4 to TRBJ1-2; D gene uncertain. Germline V gene sequence: CDR1 MRHNA, CDR2 SNTAGT. V lost 6 bases to trimming and J lost 5 bases, with 13 bases between them. This CDR3 has 13 amino acids.

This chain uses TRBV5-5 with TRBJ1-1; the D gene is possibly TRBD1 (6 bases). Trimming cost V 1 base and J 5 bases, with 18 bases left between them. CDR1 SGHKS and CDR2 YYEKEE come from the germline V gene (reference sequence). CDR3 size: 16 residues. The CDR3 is CASSLRWAGTRTEAFF. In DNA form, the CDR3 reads TGTGCCAGCAGCTTGAGATGGGCAGGGACAAGGACTGAAGCTTTCTTT.

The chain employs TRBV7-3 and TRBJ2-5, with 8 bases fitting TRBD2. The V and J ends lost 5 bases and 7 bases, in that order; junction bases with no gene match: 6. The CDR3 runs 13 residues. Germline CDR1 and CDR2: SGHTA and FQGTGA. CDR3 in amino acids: CASSGTSGGTQYF. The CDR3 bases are TGTGCCAGCAGCGGTACTAGCGGAGGGACCCAGTACTTC.

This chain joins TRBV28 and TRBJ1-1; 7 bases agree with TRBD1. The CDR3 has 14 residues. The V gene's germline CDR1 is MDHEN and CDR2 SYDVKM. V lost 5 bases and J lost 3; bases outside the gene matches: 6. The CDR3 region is CASSPTGDYTEAFF. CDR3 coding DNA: TGTGCCAGCAGTCCCACAGGGGACTACACTGAAGCTTTCTTT. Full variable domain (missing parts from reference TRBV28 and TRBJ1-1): DVKVTQSSRYLVKRTGEKVFLECVQDMDHENMFWYRQDPGLGLRLIYFSYDVKMKEKGDIPEGYSVSREKKERFSLILESASTNQTSMYLCASSPTGDYTEAFFGQGTRLTVV.